The T cell receptor (beta chain) described here comes from a study of blood T cells in healthy people across ages. The use of a sample-barcoded 5' primer and a J-beta primer mix characterized a second PCR of roughly 6 to 11 cycles. The study obtained at least 2.5 million CDR3-containing paired-end reads from every sample. TCRdb used MiXCR to reprocess the 5' RACE reads, holding one entry per CDR3 protein. The top ten hold 20% to 25% of the sample, which has around 900,000 distinct CDR3 sequences, roughly half seen once. This CDR3 has 14 amino acids. With 1 base removed from V and 4 bases from J, the gap between germline ends came to 7 bases. Looked up from germline, CDR1 is MDHEN and CDR2 is SYDVKM.

The sequence came from a woman in her sixties in good health. What was sequenced was blood. The chain has TRBV28 and TRBJ1-4; D is ambiguous. CDR3 nucleotides: TGTGCCAGCAGTTTATACCAGTTTAATGAAAAACTGTTTTTT. Translation gives CASSLYQFNEKLFF.